This TCR beta chain was identified during a study of T cells in Graves' hyperthyroidism and ophthalmopathy. The V gene's germline CDR1 is SGHVS and CDR2 FNYEAQ. The V gene end was trimmed by 3 bases and the J gene end by 3 bases; junction bases not matched to a gene: 10. The CDR3 loop spans 17 amino acids. The sample holds many counts of this clonotype. From RNA transcripts, TCR beta CDR3 regions were amplified. During a first-round RT-PCR of the TCR CDR3, the HTBI primer set was used. MiXCR, run by TCRdb on the multiplex PCR reads, gives a single entry per CDR3 protein. The sample contains about 400,000 distinct CDR3 sequences, 15% to 17% of which appear only once.

This chain connects TRBV7-6 to TRBJ2-3; 9 bases are a match to TRBD2. This receptor was taken from a woman younger than 30 with Graves' hyperthyroidism. Sequenced input: blood. For the CDR3, the DNA is TGTGCCAGCAGCTTTGGCGGGGGGGCTGGGTCGACAGATACGCAGTATTTT. This codes for CASSFGGGAGSTDTQYF.